These 14 T cell receptor beta chains originate from one sample sequenced in a study of cytomegalovirus exposure and HLA in healthy donors. PCR amplification relied on 60 Vbeta primers (plus 13 Jbeta primers). Assay: immunoSEQ multiplex PCR; the TCRdb copy retains only in-frame clones and omits some. The data contain around 150,000 clones, roughly four fifths of them singletons. The sequenced sample consisted of PBMCs. These receptors originate from a woman between 18 and 29 years old in good health and CMV-seronegative.

This clone was detected only a few times. This chain joins TRBV9 and TRBJ1-2; no firm D call. V was cut by 0 bases and J by 5 bases, with 14 bases left in between. CDR3 length equals 15 residues. Germline CDR1 is SGDLS and CDR2 is YYNGEE. CDR3 in amino acids: CASSVGQTMNYGYTF. CDR3 bases: TGTGCCAGCAGCGTAGGGCAGACTATGAATTATGGCTACACCTTC.

The chain has TRBV11-2 and TRBJ2-1; 7 nucleotides match TRBD2. This CDR3 is 18 amino acids long. Germline CDR1 and CDR2: SGHAT and FQNNGV. V dropped 7 bases and J dropped 0; count of bases not matched to a gene: 15. Here the CDR3 DNA reads TGTGCCAGCACCCCCCGGGCCAGGGAGGGATTCTCCTACAATGAGCAGTTCTTC. Its protein product is CASTPRAREGFSYNEQFF.

The chain recombines TRBV6-1 with TRBJ2-7, with TRBD2 matching over 12 bases. From germline, CDR1 is MNHNS and CDR2 SASEGT. CDR3 length: 14 residues. The V and J ends lost 9 bases and 2 bases, in that order; junction bases with no gene match: 5. The CDR3 DNA sequence: TGTGCCAGTCGACTAGCGGGAGTAGCCTACGAGCAGTACTTC. It encodes CASRLAGVAYEQYF.

This chain uses TRBV6-5 with TRBJ1-1; D is uncertain. V was cut by 7 bases and J by 1 base, with 13 bases left in between. Germline V gene data show CDR1 as MNHEY and CDR2 as SVGAGI. CDR3 size: 14 residues. The DNA of the CDR3 is TGTGCCAGCAACCCGAATCCAGGGAACACTGAAGCTTTCTTT. This translates into CASNPNPGNTEAFF.

The chain carries TRBV15 and TRBJ2-6; 7 nucleotides match TRBD1. CDR1 is LNHNV, CDR2 YYDKDF, per germline (reference sequence). V was pared by 1 base and J by 0 bases, with 9 bases of the junction left unmatched. The CDR3 extends over 19 amino acids. CDR3 protein: CATSRVQGQLNSGANVLTF. DNA of the CDR3: TGTGCCACCAGCAGAGTCCAGGGACAGTTAAACTCTGGGGCCAACGTCCTGACTTTC.

This rearrangement joins TRBV7-3 to TRBJ2-5; possibly TRBD2 for D (6 bases). Trimming cost V 10 bases and J 1 base, with 13 bases left between them. Germline V gene lookup returns CDR1 SGHTA and CDR2 FQGTGA. This CDR3 contains 13 residues. Here the CDR3 DNA reads TGTGCCACCTCAAGCGGGCCCCAAGAGACCCAGTACTTC. This encodes CATSSGPQETQYF.

The rearrangement joins TRBV5-1 to TRBJ2-1; 8 bases agree with TRBD1. The CDR3 has 16 amino acids. Germline CDR1 reads SGHRS; CDR2 reads YFSETQ. J was trimmed by 10 bases and V by 4 bases; bases with no gene match: 16. CDR3 sequence (DNA): TGCGCCAGCAGCCCGATGATGGGGCAGGGGGCAGGGGAGCAGTTCTTC. Its protein is CASSPMMGQGAGEQFF.

This clone has just a few counts. The chain joins TRBV30 to TRBJ1-2; 9 nucleotides align to TRBD1. Germline CDR1 and CDR2: GTSNPN and SVGIG (reference sequence). Trimming removed 4 bases from V and 7 bases from J; junction bases left unmatched: 7. The CDR3 covers 13 residues. The CDR3 protein is CAWNTDRGRGYTF. CDR3 coding DNA: TGTGCCTGGAATACGGACAGGGGCCGTGGCTACACCTTC. Full variable domain (outside the CDR3, taken from reference TRBV30 and TRBJ1-2): SQTIHQWPATLVQPVGSPLSLECTVEGTSNPNLYWYRQAAGRGLQLLFYSVGIGQISSEVPQNLSASRPQDRQFILSSKKLLLSDSGFYLCAWNTDRGRGYTFGSGTRLTVV.

The table lists this clone with a few counts. In DNA, the CDR3 is TGTGCCAGCAGCTCAAGGGGACTCCGAGAGACCCAGTACTTC. The encoded protein is CASSSRGLRETQYF. The chain carries TRBV7-2 and TRBJ2-5, with a weak D call TRBD2 (6 bases). V dropped 4 bases and J dropped 4 bases, with 13 bases sitting between them. CDR1 and CDR2 from the germline V gene are SGHTA and FQGNSA. The CDR3 totals 14 residues.

This chain joins TRBV5-1 and TRBJ1-5; D is perhaps TRBD1 (5 bases). Germline V gene lookup returns CDR1 SGHRS and CDR2 YFSETQ. The CDR3 is 18 residues long. Trimming cost V 0 bases and J 1 base, with 17 bases left between them. CDR3 coding DNA: TGCGCCAGCAGCTTGGTTCCCTTACAGGAGAGGAGCAATCAGCCCCAGCATTTT. Its translation is CASSLVPLQERSNQPQHF.

The V call is TRBV9, the J call TRBJ2-5, with TRBD1 matching over 8 bases. V lost 0 bases and J lost 5; bases outside the gene matches: 9. CDR3 length: 16 amino acids. CDR1 is SGDLS and CDR2 is YYNGEE in the germline V gene. CDR3 DNA sequence: TGTGCCAGCAGCGTAGGAGCCAGGGGGCGCCTGGAGACCCAGTACTTC. Protein sequence: CASSVGARGRLETQYF. The entire variable domain, with the rest obtained from reference TRBV9 and TRBJ2-5, is as follows: DSGVTQTPKHLITATGQRVTLRCSPRSGDLSVYWYQQSLDQGLQFLIQYYNGEERAKGNILERFSAQQFPDLHSELNLSSLELGDSALYFCASSVGARGRLETQYFGPGTRLLVL.

V and J are TRBV29-1 and TRBJ2-5; D possibly corresponds to TRBD2 (5 bases). V gave up 4 bases and J gave up 2 bases, with 8 bases separating them. The CDR3 consists of 12 residues. The germline CDR1 and CDR2 sequences are SQVTM and ANQGSEA. CDR3 coding DNA: TGCAGCGTTGTACGAGGGCAAGAGACCCAGTACTTC. Translating gives CSVVRGQETQYF.

The table lists this clone with a few counts. The CDR3 loop is CASRHVSASGGYARYTF. As DNA, the CDR3 is TGTGCCAGCAGACACGTCTCGGCCTCGGGGGGATATGCTCGCTACACCTTC. V is TRBV7-2 and J is TRBJ1-2; D is perhaps TRBD1 (5 bases). The CDR3 sequence is 17 residues long. V was shortened by 6 bases and J by 9 bases, with 29 bases between the two germline ends. CDR1 SGHTA and CDR2 FQGNSA come from the germline V gene.

This chain joins TRBV18 and TRBJ1-5; D perhaps matches TRBD1 (5 bases). The CDR3 consists of 14 residues. Germline CDR1 reads KGHSH; CDR2 reads LQKENI. V dropped 1 base and J dropped 7 bases, with 11 bases sitting between them. CDR3: CASSPLRGKQPQHF. In DNA, the CDR3 is TGTGCCAGCTCACCACTCCGGGGGAAGCAGCCCCAGCATTTT.